The 16 T cell receptor beta chains in this list originate from one sample, sequenced in a study of prognosis after radiotherapy for stage I lung cancer. Amplification of the TCR beta CDR3 (from genomic DNA) was done by two-round multiplex PCR. Gene-specific primers for each TRBV and TRBJ gene drove first-round PCR. MiXCR, run by TCRdb on the multiplex PCR reads, gives a single entry per CDR3 protein. The repertoire holds some 30,000 distinct CDR3 sequences, around 48% seen once, with about 15% in the top ten. The sequencing used PBMCs, collected before or after stereotactic body radiation therapy (not recorded which). The receptors come from a donor of 50 years or more with non-small cell lung cancer.

This clonotype was recorded many times. The rearrangement links TRBV9 to TRBJ2-1, with D uncertain. Per germline, CDR1 SGDLS and CDR2 YYNGEE. There are 15 residues in the CDR3. V was pared by 0 bases and J by 8 bases, with 15 bases between. CDR3 residues: CASSVVGQENHEQFF. The CDR3 bases are TGTGCCAGCAGCGTAGTGGGTCAGGAAAATCATGAGCAGTTCTTC.

This clonotype has ten or more counts. J is TRBJ1-2 and V is TRBV5-5, with D unresolved. The germline V gene encodes CDR1 SGHKS and CDR2 YYEKEE (reference sequence). The V end was cut by 4 bases, the J end by 5 bases, with 9 bases between. The CDR3 runs to 12 residues. CDR3 DNA: TGTGCCAGCAGCGGGGAGGCGTATGGCTACACCTTC. This sequence encodes CASSGEAYGYTF.

The sample holds many counts of this clonotype. The chain carries TRBV30 and TRBJ2-3, with 8 bases aligning to TRBD2. Germline V CDR1 and CDR2: GTSNPN, SVGIG (reference sequence). The CDR3 spans 18 residues. Trimming cost V 5 bases and J 4 bases; bases outside gene matches: 20. Here the CDR3 reads CAWENPGLGSSGADTQYF. The CDR3 nucleotides are TGTGCCTGGGAGAACCCGGGACTAGGGTCAAGCGGCGCAGATACGCAGTATTTT.

This clonotype qualifies as medium-sized. This chain joins TRBV7-2 and TRBJ2-1; D possibly corresponds to TRBD1 (5 bases). CDR3 length: 17 residues. Germline V gene sequence: CDR1 SGHTA, CDR2 FQGNSA. V was cut by 5 bases and J by 0 bases, with 17 bases left in between. DNA of the CDR3: TGTGCCAGCAGCAGAGCAGGGCCCTTAAGCTCCTACAATGAGCAGTTCTTC. Its protein is CASSRAGPLSSYNEQFF.

This chain connects TRBV4-3 to TRBJ1-2, with D unresolved. The CDR3 runs to 15 residues. CDR1 is LGHNA, CDR2 YSLEER, per germline. The V end was cut by 3 bases, the J end by 4 bases, with 15 bases between. The CDR3 DNA reads TGCGCCAGCAGCCAGCTCATTCAGGTAAGCTATGGCTACACCTTC. Protein sequence: CASSQLIQVSYGYTF.

The V call is TRBV4-3, the J call TRBJ1-5; D not resolved. The V gene lost 0 bases and the J gene lost 10 bases, with 16 bases spanning the gap. The CDR3 contains 15 residues. In germline, CDR1 is LGHNA, CDR2 YSLEER. The CDR3 protein is CASSQDMAGGHPQHF. In DNA, the CDR3 is TGCGCCAGCAGCCAAGACATGGCAGGCGGTCATCCCCAGCATTTT.

On this clonotype: A far larger clone differs by one base, so this is likely a read error. No conserved phenylalanine or tryptophan is present at the end of the CDR3, so a read error is the likely explanation. The J gene is TRBJ2-7, the V gene TRBV6-8; D uncertain. This CDR3 region has 11 residues. The germline V gene has CDR1 MNHGY and CDR2 SAAAGT. Between the trimmed V and J ends, which lost 10 bases and 4 bases, there was a span of 11 bases. The CDR3 DNA is TGTGCCATCTCCGTGGGTTACGAGCAGTACTTG. Translating gives CAISVGYEQYL.

This clonotype was observed at least ten times. This chain links TRBV19 with TRBJ2-7; 9 bases line up with TRBD1. The length of the CDR3 is 14 residues. Germline CDR1 LNHDA, CDR2 SQIVND (reference sequence). The junction had 2 bases not matched to a gene; V was cut back by 3 bases and J by 2 bases. DNA of the CDR3: TGTGCCAGTAGTATCGGACAGGGGACCTACGAGCAGTACTTC. This codes for CASSIGQGTYEQYF.

Details on this clonotype: Given a far larger clone just one base away, this is likely a sequencing read error. The J gene is TRBJ2-7, the V gene TRBV2, with TRBD1 matching over 7 bases. V gave up 6 bases and J gave up 2 bases; unmatched junction bases: 10. Per germline, CDR1 SNHLY and CDR2 FYNNEI. This CDR3 spans 15 amino acids. DNA for the CDR3: TGTGCCAGCAGCACCCATACAGGGGCGACCTACGAGCAGTACTTC. It codes for CASSTHTGATYEQYF.

This clonotype was recorded at least ten times. This sequence joins TRBV6-1 and TRBJ1-3; no clear D. The length of the CDR3 is 14 residues. CDR1 is MNHNS and CDR2 is SASEGT in the germline V gene. V lost 6 bases and J lost 0, with 9 bases in between. CDR3 sequence reads: CASSGISSGNTIYF. Here the CDR3 DNA reads TGTGCCAGCAGCGGGATCTCCTCTGGAAACACCATATATTTT.

Of note for this clonotype: This probably arose from a read error, given a far larger clone one base away. The chain combines TRBV6-2 or TRBV6-3 with TRBJ2-3; 8 nucleotides match TRBD2. CDR3 length equals 15 residues. CDR1 MNHEY and CDR2 SVGEGT come from the germline V gene. The CDR3 DNA follows: TGTGCCATCAGTGATAGCGGGACTAGCACAGATACGCAGTATTTT. Translated, it gives CAISDSGTSTDTQYF.

This sequence joins TRBV18 and TRBJ2-3; D uncertain. Germline loops: CDR1 KGHSH, CDR2 LQKENI. There are 13 residues in the CDR3. Trimming took 4 bases from V and 5 from J, leaving 10 bases between them. CDR3 sequence: CASSRASGDTQYF. The CDR3 coding sequence is TGTGCCAGCTCACGAGCTTCTGGAGATACGCAGTATTTT.

Regarding this clonotype: This sequence is one base from a far larger clone and is likely a read error. The rearrangement joins TRBV6-9 to TRBJ1-6; 8 nucleotides agree with TRBD1. Germline-derived CDR1 and CDR2 are MNHGY and SVAAGI. V lost 7 bases and J lost 8; bases outside the gene matches: 7. The CDR3 length is 14 residues. DNA for the CDR3: TGTGCCAGCATTCTTGGACAGGGTTATTCACCCCTCCACTTT. It encodes CASILGQGYSPLHF.

The sample holds many counts of this clonotype. The chain joins TRBV24-1 to TRBJ2-3; no firm D call. The CDR3 sequence is 14 residues long. Deletions cut 5 bases from V and 2 bases from J, with 10 bases between. The germline V gene has CDR1 KGHDR and CDR2 SFDVKD. The CDR3: CATSGRHTTDTQYF. CDR3 DNA: TGTGCCACCAGTGGTAGACACACCACAGATACGCAGTATTTT.

The table lists this clonotype with many counts. The chain joins TRBV7-9 to TRBJ1-2, with D perhaps TRBD1 (5 bases). CDR3 length equals 15 residues. Germline V lookup: CDR1 SEHNR, CDR2 FQNEAQ (reference sequence). The V end lost 2 bases, the J end lost 6 bases, and 16 bases lay between the germline ends. CDR3 sequence: CASSLSSLGTDGYTF. The CDR3 nucleotides read TGTGCCAGCAGCTTATCTTCGCTTGGGACGGATGGCTACACCTTC. The variable domain in full, completed from reference TRBV7-9 and TRBJ1-2, reads DTGVSQNPRHKITKRGQNVTFRCDPISEHNRLYWYRQTLGQGPEFLTYFQNEAQLEKSRLLSDRFSAERPKGSFSTLEIQRTEQGDSAMYLCASSLSSLGTDGYTFGSGTRLTVV.

This clonotype has at least ten counts. This rearrangement joins TRBV7-9 to TRBJ2-1; D might be TRBD2 (5 bases). CDR1 and CDR2 from the germline V gene are SEHNR and FQNEAQ (reference sequence). The CDR3 runs to 16 residues. Trimming shortened V by 3 bases and J by 10 bases, and 22 bases separated the two germline ends. The chain's CDR3 is CASSLALDSESVEQFF. The CDR3 DNA sequence: TGTGCCAGCAGCTTGGCACTGGACTCAGAGTCCGTCGAGCAGTTCTTC.